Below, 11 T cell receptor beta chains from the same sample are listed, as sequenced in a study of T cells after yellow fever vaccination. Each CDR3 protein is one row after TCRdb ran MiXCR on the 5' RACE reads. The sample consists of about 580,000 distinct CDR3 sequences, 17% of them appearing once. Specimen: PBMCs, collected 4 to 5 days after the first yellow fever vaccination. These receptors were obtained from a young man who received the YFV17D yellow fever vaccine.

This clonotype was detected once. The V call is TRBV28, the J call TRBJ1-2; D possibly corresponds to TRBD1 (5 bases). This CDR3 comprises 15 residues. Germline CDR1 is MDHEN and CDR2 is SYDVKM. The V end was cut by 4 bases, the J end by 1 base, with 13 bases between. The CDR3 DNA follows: TGTGCCAGCAGTTCCCGGGACCGAATTAACTATGGCTACACCTTC. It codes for CASSSRDRINYGYTF.

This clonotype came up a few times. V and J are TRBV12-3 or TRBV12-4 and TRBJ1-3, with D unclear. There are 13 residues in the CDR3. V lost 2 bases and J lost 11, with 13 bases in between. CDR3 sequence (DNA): TGTGCCAGCAGTTTATCGGACCCGACGGCCATATATTTT. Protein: CASSLSDPTAIYF.

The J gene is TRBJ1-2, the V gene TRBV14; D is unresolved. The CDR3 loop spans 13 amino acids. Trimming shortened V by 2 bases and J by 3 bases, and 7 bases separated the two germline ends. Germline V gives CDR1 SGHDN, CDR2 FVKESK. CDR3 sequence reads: CASSQNSYYGYTF. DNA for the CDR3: TGTGCCAGCAGCCAAAACAGCTACTATGGCTACACCTTC.

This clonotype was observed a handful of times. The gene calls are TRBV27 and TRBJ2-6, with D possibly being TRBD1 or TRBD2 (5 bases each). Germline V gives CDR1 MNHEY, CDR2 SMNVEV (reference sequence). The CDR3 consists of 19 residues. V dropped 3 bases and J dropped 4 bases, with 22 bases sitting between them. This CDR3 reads CASSLGVGAWSGGANVLTF. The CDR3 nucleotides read TGTGCCAGCAGTTTGGGGGTCGGAGCCTGGAGCGGAGGGGCCAACGTCCTGACTTTC.

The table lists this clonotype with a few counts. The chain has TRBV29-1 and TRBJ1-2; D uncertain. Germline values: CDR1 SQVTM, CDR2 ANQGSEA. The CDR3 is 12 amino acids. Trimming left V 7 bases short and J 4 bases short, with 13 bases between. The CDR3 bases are TGCAGCGCCATAGGCGTTGGCTATGGCTACACCTTC. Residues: CSAIGVGYGYTF.

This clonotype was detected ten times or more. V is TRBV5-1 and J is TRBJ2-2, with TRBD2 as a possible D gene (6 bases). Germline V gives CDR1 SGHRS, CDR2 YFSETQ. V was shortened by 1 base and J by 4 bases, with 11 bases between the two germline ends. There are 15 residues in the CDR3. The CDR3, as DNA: TGCGCCAGCAGCTTGTCCTACGGGGGCACCGGGGAGCTGTTTTTT. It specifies CASSLSYGGTGELFF.

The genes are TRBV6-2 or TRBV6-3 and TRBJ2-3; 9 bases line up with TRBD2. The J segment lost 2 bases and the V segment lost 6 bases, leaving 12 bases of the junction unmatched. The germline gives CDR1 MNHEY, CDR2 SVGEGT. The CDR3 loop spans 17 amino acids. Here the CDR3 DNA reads TGTGCCAGCAGCCTCTACCTTAGCGGGGGTACCACAGATACGCAGTATTTT. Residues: CASSLYLSGGTTDTQYF.

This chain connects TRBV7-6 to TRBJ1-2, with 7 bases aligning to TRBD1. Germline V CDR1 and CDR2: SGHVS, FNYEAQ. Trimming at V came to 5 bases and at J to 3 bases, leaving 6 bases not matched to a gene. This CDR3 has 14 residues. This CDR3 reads CASSRLTGHYGYTF. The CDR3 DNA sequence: TGTGCCAGCAGCCGCCTGACAGGGCACTATGGCTACACCTTC.

CDR3 loop: CATSRAGLGGPSYEQYF. The CDR3 DNA reads TGTGCCACCAGCAGGGCCGGGTTGGGGGGACCCTCCTACGAGCAGTACTTC. This chain links TRBV15 with TRBJ2-7; the D gene is possibly TRBD2 (6 bases). V was cut by 3 bases and J by 0 bases, with 18 bases left in between. This CDR3 spans 17 amino acids. Germline V gene data show CDR1 as LNHNV and CDR2 as YYDKDF (reference sequence).

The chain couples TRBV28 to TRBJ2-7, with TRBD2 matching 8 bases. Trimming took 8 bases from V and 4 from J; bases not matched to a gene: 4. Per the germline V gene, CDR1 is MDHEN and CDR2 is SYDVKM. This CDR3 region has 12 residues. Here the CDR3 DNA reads TGTGCCAGCGGGACTAGGGGGTACGAGCAGTACGTC. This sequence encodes CASGTRGYEQYV.

CDR3 in amino acids: CASSGQGAKSDTQYF. DNA of the CDR3: TGTGCCAGCAGCGGACAGGGGGCAAAGTCGGATACGCAGTATTTT. The V gene is TRBV9, the J gene TRBJ2-3, with 10 positions matching TRBD1. Germline V gene data show CDR1 as SGDLS and CDR2 as YYNGEE. The J segment lost 6 bases and the V segment lost 3 bases, leaving 7 bases of the junction unmatched. This CDR3 region has 15 residues.